These 7 T cell receptor beta chains share one sample of origin, sequenced in a study of blood T cell repertoires in COVID-19. Clones were read by immunoSEQ multiplex PCR, and TCRdb kept only the in-frame ones, dropping some. The sample records approximately 170,000 clones, 85% to 90% being singletons. The sample comprised peripheral blood. These receptors all come from a woman aged 70 to 79 with acute or convalescent COVID-19.

The gene calls are TRBV19 and TRBJ1-3, with D possibly TRBD1 on 5 matching bases. V was pared by 6 bases and J by 6 bases, with 18 bases between. This CDR3 has 15 amino acids. Germline V lookup: CDR1 LNHDA, CDR2 SQIVND (reference sequence). CDR3: CASSTPGLNENTIYF. The CDR3 coding sequence is TGTGCCAGTAGCACACCGGGACTGAATGAAAACACCATATATTTT.

This chain connects TRBV7-3 to TRBJ2-2; 8 bases are shared with TRBD2. This CDR3 region has 14 residues. Germline lookup yields CDR1 SGHTA and CDR2 FQGTGA. Unmatched junction bases numbered 5, after V lost 5 bases and J lost 6 bases. CDR3 sequence (DNA): TGTGCCAGCAGCCCCTCCGGGGGGGCCGGGGAGCTGTTTTTT. Protein: CASSPSGGAGELFF.

The chain links TRBV19 to TRBJ2-1; 12 bases fit TRBD2. The CDR3 has 16 amino acids. Looked up from germline, CDR1 is LNHDA and CDR2 is SQIVND (reference sequence). The ends lost 5 bases at V and 7 bases at J; junction bases unmatched: 9. CDR3 amino acids: CASSPQLAGGRNEQFF. In nucleotides, the CDR3 is TGTGCCAGTAGTCCCCAACTAGCGGGGGGCCGAAATGAGCAGTTCTTC.

The chain has TRBV5-1 and TRBJ1-1, with TRBD1 identical over 7 bases. Germline CDR1 is SGHRS and CDR2 is YFSETQ. The CDR3 is 15 amino acids. J gave up 4 bases and V 7 bases, and 13 bases lay outside the gene matches. The CDR3: CASRNRQGAFTEAFF. In nucleotides, the CDR3 is TGCGCCAGCCGAAACAGACAGGGTGCATTCACTGAAGCTTTCTTT.

V and J are TRBV11-2 and TRBJ2-5; TRBD2 is a possible D gene (6 bases). Germline-derived CDR1 and CDR2 are SGHAT and FQNNGV. V gave up 4 bases and J gave up 2 bases, with 17 bases separating them. This CDR3 spans 16 amino acids. Here the CDR3 DNA reads TGTGCCAGCAGCTCTTATCCGGGACTCCAACAAGAGACCCAGTACTTC. Translating gives CASSSYPGLQQETQYF. Based on the CDR3 plus reference TRBV11-2 and TRBJ2-5, the full variable domain is EAGVAQSPRYKIIEKRQSVAFWCNPISGHATLYWYQQILGQGPKLLIQFQNNGVVDDSQLPKDRFSAERLKGVDSTLKIQPAKLEDSAVYLCASSSYPGLQQETQYFGPGTRLLVL.

The gene calls are TRBV9 and TRBJ2-6, with TRBD1 identical over 10 bases. Germline CDR1 is SGDLS and CDR2 is YYNGEE. Trimming cost V 10 bases and J 2 bases; bases outside gene matches: 3. The CDR3 length is 14 residues. Here the CDR3 DNA reads TGTGCCTCCGGGACAGGGGCTGGGGCCAACGTCCTGACTTTC. This sequence encodes CASGTGAGANVLTF.

In DNA, the CDR3 is TGTGCCAGCAGCCGCCGGACAGGGGGGAACACCGGGGAGCTGTTTTTT. Protein product: CASSRRTGGNTGELFF. The gene calls are TRBV14 and TRBJ2-2; 10 bases fit TRBD1. CDR3 length: 16 amino acids. The J segment lost 1 base and the V segment lost 4 bases, leaving 3 bases of the junction unmatched. Germline lookup yields CDR1 SGHDN and CDR2 FVKESK.